The 18 T cell receptor beta chains below come from one sample, sequenced in a study of blood T cells in healthy people across ages. Primed by a sample-barcoded 5' primer and a J-beta primer mix, a second PCR proceeded for roughly 7 to 11 cycles. MiXCR, run by TCRdb on the 5' RACE reads, gives a single entry per CDR3 protein. The table has 380,000 or so distinct CDR3 sequences, 45% to 60% seen once; the top ten hold 51%. Sequencing input: blood. These receptor sequences come from a man in his sixties in good health.

This clonotype has only a few counts. V and J are TRBV20-1 and TRBJ2-7; D ambiguous. The CDR3 runs to 13 residues. The germline gives CDR1 DFQATT, CDR2 SNEGSKA (reference sequence). V was cut by 6 bases and J by 2 bases, with 14 bases left in between. The CDR3 reads CSADRTETYEQYF. CDR3 DNA: TGCAGTGCCGACCGGACGGAAACCTACGAGCAGTACTTC.

This clonotype showed up just once. V usage is TRBV20-1 and J usage is TRBJ2-7; 11 nucleotides line up with TRBD1. This CDR3 comprises 14 residues. The ends lost 5 bases at V and 3 bases at J; junction bases unmatched: 6. Germline CDR1 is DFQATT and CDR2 is SNEGSKA (reference sequence). The CDR3 DNA reads TGCAGTGCTTTACGGACAGGGGGCGTCTACGAGCAGTACTTC. Translating gives CSALRTGGVYEQYF.

The rearrangement links TRBV24-1 to TRBJ2-1; 14 nucleotides match TRBD2. The CDR3 loop spans 15 amino acids. V trimming: 7 bases; J trimming: 8 bases; junction bases outside the gene matches: 6. From germline, CDR1 is KGHDR and CDR2 SFDVKD. The CDR3 nucleotides read TGTGCCACCAGCGGGACTAGCGGGAGTCGGGATGAGCAGTTCTTC. Translating it yields CATSGTSGSRDEQFF.

The V call is TRBV4-2, the J call TRBJ2-5; D is uncertain. This CDR3 comprises 14 residues. Per germline, CDR1 LGHNA and CDR2 YNFKEQ. V lost 0 bases, J lost 5 bases, and 10 bases lay in between. CDR3 protein: CASSQDPVGETQYF. The DNA for the CDR3 is TGTGCCAGCAGCCAAGACCCAGTGGGGGAGACCCAGTACTTC.

The chain recombines TRBV5-6 with TRBJ1-2, with 10 bases identical to TRBD1. V gave up 4 bases and J gave up 5 bases; unmatched junction bases: 5. Germline lookup yields CDR1 SGHDT and CDR2 YYEEEE. The CDR3 spans 14 residues. For the CDR3, the DNA is TGTGCCAGCAGCACGCGACAGGGGGCGTATGGCTACACCTTC. Protein sequence: CASSTRQGAYGYTF.

V is TRBV15 and J is TRBJ1-4; D is unclear. Germline values: CDR1 LNHNV, CDR2 YYDKDF (reference sequence). The CDR3 runs to 15 residues. Trimming took 1 base from V and 4 from J, leaving 10 bases between them. CDR3 coding DNA: TGTGCCACCAGCAGAGCCCCGAGAAGTAATGAAAAACTGTTTTTT. It encodes CATSRAPRSNEKLFF.

This chain connects TRBV6-5 to TRBJ2-1; perhaps TRBD2 as D (7 bases). With 2 bases removed from V and 13 bases from J, the gap between germline ends came to 21 bases. The length of the CDR3 is 15 residues. Germline CDR1 and CDR2: MNHEY and SVGAGI. CDR3 sequence: CASSYGGAIQETQFF. The CDR3 region has the DNA TGTGCCAGCAGTTACGGGGGGGCGATCCAAGAGACCCAGTTCTTC.

The CDR3 coding sequence is TGCAGTGCTAACTCCCCTGCGGGGGCAACAGATACGCAGTATTTT. Its protein is CSANSPAGATDTQYF. The rearrangement links TRBV20-1 to TRBJ2-3; D is perhaps TRBD2 (7 bases). The CDR3 length is 15 residues. Germline CDR1 DFQATT, CDR2 SNEGSKA (reference sequence). V lost 4 bases, J lost 3 bases, and 17 bases lay in between.

This clonotype was seen a few times. The chain recombines TRBV24-1 with TRBJ2-5; TRBD2 aligns across 13 bases. Germline CDR1 and CDR2: KGHDR and SFDVKD. V was clipped by 4 bases and J by 2 bases; unmatched bases: 3. The CDR3 contains 16 residues. The CDR3 here is CATSDPTSGGQETQYF. The CDR3 DNA reads TGTGCCACCAGTGACCCGACTAGCGGGGGGCAAGAGACCCAGTACTTC.

This rearrangement joins TRBV5-1 to TRBJ2-2, with D maybe TRBD2 (5 bases). Per the germline V gene, CDR1 is SGHRS and CDR2 is YFSETQ. The CDR3 is 14 residues long. Trimming pared 5 bases from V and 0 bases from J, leaving 8 bases between. The CDR3 DNA reads TGCGCCAGCAGTCGGGAACCGAACACCGGGGAGCTGTTTTTT. Amino acid sequence: CASSREPNTGELFF.

The V and J genes are TRBV10-3 and TRBJ2-5, with D possibly TRBD2 on 7 matching bases. Germline CDR1 reads ENHRY; CDR2 reads SYGVKD. There are 15 residues in the CDR3. V was shortened by 2 bases and J by 5 bases, with 15 bases between the two germline ends. CDR3 loop: CAISEPAGRGETQYF. The CDR3 DNA sequence: TGTGCCATCAGTGAGCCTGCAGGGAGGGGGGAGACCCAGTACTTC.

The chain's CDR3 is CASSSPGQGGSPLHF. The CDR3 region has the DNA TGTGCCAGCAGCTCACCGGGACAGGGTGGTTCACCCCTCCACTTT. This chain links TRBV7-9 with TRBJ1-6; the match to TRBD1 covers 9 bases. Germline CDR1 is SEHNR and CDR2 is FQNEAQ (reference sequence). V gave up 4 bases and J gave up 9 bases; unmatched junction bases: 7. The CDR3 is 15 amino acids.

CDR3: CASSTPKQGPEQYF. The CDR3 DNA reads as TGCGCCAGCAGCACCCCAAAACAGGGCCCTGAGCAGTACTTC. This rearrangement joins TRBV4-1 to TRBJ2-5; weak D call: TRBD1 (6 bases). The CDR3 runs to 14 residues. Trimming took off 5 bases at V and 11 bases at J, with 21 bases between the two ends. In germline, CDR1 is MGHRA, CDR2 YSYEKL.

This rearrangement joins TRBV28 to TRBJ1-2, with 12 bases that match TRBD1. From germline, CDR1 is MDHEN and CDR2 SYDVKM. V dropped 5 bases and J dropped 8; count of bases not matched to a gene: 9. CDR3 size: 15 residues. CDR3 sequence (DNA): TGTGCCAGCAGTGTTTTGACCGGGACAGGGGGCGGCTACACCTTC. Its translation: CASSVLTGTGGGYTF.

This clonotype was picked up a small number of times. The gene calls are TRBV29-1 and TRBJ1-2; D is ambiguous. The CDR3 spans 11 residues. Per germline, CDR1 SQVTM and CDR2 ANQGSEA. Trimming stripped 1 base from V and 4 bases from J, with 4 bases between. The CDR3 DNA is TGCAGCGTTGAAGTGGTCTATGGCTACACCTTC. It encodes CSVEVVYGYTF.

The chain uses TRBV7-2 and TRBJ2-4; 9 bases are a match to TRBD2. The better agreement between TRBJ2-7 and the DNA end casts doubt on the J call. CDR3 length: 16 amino acids. Germline lookup yields CDR1 SGHTA and CDR2 FQGNSA. The DNA for the CDR3 is TGTGCCAGCAGCTTAGCAAGCGGGAGGCTAACCTACGAGCAGTACTTC. It translates to CASSLASGRLTYEQYF.

This chain uses TRBV3-1 with TRBJ2-3, with TRBD2 as a possible D gene (5 bases). The germline V gene has CDR1 LGHDT and CDR2 YNNKEL (reference sequence). The CDR3 totals 16 residues. V was clipped by 1 base and J by 7 bases, with 18 bases between them. The CDR3 region has the DNA TGTGCCAGCAGCCAAGCGCCGACTACCGGAATAAATACGCAGTATTTT. It specifies CASSQAPTTGINTQYF.

This chain connects TRBV20-1 to TRBJ2-3; TRBD2 matches 7 bases. The CDR3 is 14 amino acids. The germline V gene encodes CDR1 DFQATT and CDR2 SNEGSKA (reference sequence). V shed 1 base, J shed 8 bases, and the junction held 9 bases outside the gene matches. The CDR3 DNA reads as TGCAGTGCTAGAGTCGGGCTAGCGGTATCTACGCAGTATTTT. This translates into CSARVGLAVSTQYF.